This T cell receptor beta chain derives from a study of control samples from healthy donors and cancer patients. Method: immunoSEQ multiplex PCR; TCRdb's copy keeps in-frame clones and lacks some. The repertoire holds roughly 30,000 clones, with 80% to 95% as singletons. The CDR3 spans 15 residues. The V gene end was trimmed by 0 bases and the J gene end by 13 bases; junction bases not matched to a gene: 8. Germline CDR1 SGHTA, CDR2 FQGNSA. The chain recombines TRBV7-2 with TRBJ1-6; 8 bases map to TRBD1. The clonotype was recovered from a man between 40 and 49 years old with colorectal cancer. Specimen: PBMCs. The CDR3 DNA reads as TGTGCCAGCAGCTTAGCGGGACAGGTTGCTATCCCCCTCCACTTT. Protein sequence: CASSLAGQVAIPLHF.